One and the same sample provided the 6 T cell receptor beta chains below, sequenced in a study of regulatory T cells in long-lasting Graves disease. Documented time point: persistent/refractory GD, antithyroid drugs over 5 years with positive TRAb. Scientists built the TCR library using RNA that was extracted from PBMCs. To make TCR beta libraries, researchers used iRepertoire HTBI primers and Arm-PCR of CDR3 regions. TCRdb re-called the multiplex PCR reads through MiXCR, storing one row per CDR3 protein. The sample yields fewer than 450,000 distinct CDR3 sequences, 20% seen once. The sequenced sample was peripheral blood mononuclear cells (PBMCs), obtained when the disease was refractory, from a patient treated with antithyroid drugs. These receptors were collected from a female donor with Graves disease.

This clonotype was picked up a small number of times. This may arise from a read error, as a much more abundant clone is one base away. V gene TRBV27 combines with J gene TRBJ2-5; TRBD2 matches at 10 bases. The CDR3 covers 18 residues. With 5 bases clipped from V and 5 bases from J, the junction kept 17 bases outside the gene matches. The germline gives CDR1 MNHEY, CDR2 SMNVEV (reference sequence). DNA of the CDR3: TGTGCCAGCAGTCCCGATGGCTCCGTAGCGGGAGGCGGGGAGACCCAGTACTTC. This codes for CASSPDGSVAGGGETQYF.

The rearrangement links TRBV9 to TRBJ1-1; no reliable D call. Between the trimmed V and J ends, which lost 0 bases and 2 bases, there was a span of 5 bases. The CDR3 spans 13 residues. CDR1 is SGDLS, CDR2 YYNGEE, per germline. The CDR3, as DNA: TGTGCCAGCAGCGTAGCCAGTAACACTGAAGCTTTCTTT. Translated: CASSVASNTEAFF.

This clonotype was recorded a few times. The V call is TRBV13, the J call TRBJ1-2; the match to TRBD1 covers 8 bases. Unmatched junction bases numbered 8, after V lost 4 bases and J lost 7 bases. Germline CDR1 PRHDT, CDR2 FYEKMQ (reference sequence). The CDR3 spans 14 residues. The CDR3 here is CASSSIRGLSGYTF. The CDR3 DNA reads TGTGCCAGCAGCTCAATCAGGGGGCTATCTGGCTACACCTTC.

This clonotype was seen only a few times. This chain uses TRBV20-1 with TRBJ2-7; 12 bases agree with TRBD2. The CDR3 covers 15 residues. With 3 bases clipped from V and 2 bases from J, the junction kept 5 bases outside the gene matches. Per the germline V gene, CDR1 is DFQATT and CDR2 is SNEGSKA (reference sequence). As DNA, the CDR3 is TGCAGTGCTAGTGGAAGACTAGCGGGGGCCTACGAGCAGTACTTC. It codes for CSASGRLAGAYEQYF.

The sample holds a few counts of this clonotype. The V call is TRBV27, the J call TRBJ2-7, with 10 bases lining up with TRBD1. Trimming took 4 bases from V and 5 from J; bases not matched to a gene: 8. CDR1 and CDR2 from the germline V gene are MNHEY and SMNVEV (reference sequence). The CDR3 contains 15 residues. The CDR3 nucleotides are TGTGCCAGCAGTTCCGGGCCGGGGACAGGGGACGAGCAGTACTTC. It translates to CASSSGPGTGDEQYF.

This clonotype was detected a few times. The rearrangement joins TRBV20-1 to TRBJ2-7; maybe TRBD2 (5 bases). The germline V and J ends were trimmed by 6 bases and 2 bases, with 17 bases remaining between them. The CDR3 covers 14 residues. The germline CDR1 and CDR2 sequences are DFQATT and SNEGSKA (reference sequence). This CDR3 reads CSASSERTPYEQYF. CDR3 DNA sequence: TGCAGTGCGAGTAGTGAGCGGACCCCCTACGAGCAGTACTTC.